A selection of T cell receptor beta chains follows, all from one sample in a study of T-cell reconstitution after alpha-beta-depleted transplantation in children. TCRdb re-called the PCR reads through MiXCR, storing one row per CDR3 protein. Altogether some 290,000 distinct CDR3 sequences are present, 20% to 30% being singletons, with the ten largest covering approximately 9.9%. The sequencing used PBMCs, mostly from graft donor cells, collected 180 days after TCRalphabeta/CD19-depleted stem cell transplant. These receptors all stem from a male patient under 18 who had a stem cell transplant for acute lymphoblastic leukemia, so the T cells may come from the graft donor. Both conserved end residues are part of each CDR3. Fields, in order: V gene, J gene, CDR3 protein.

V gene: TRBV10-3
J gene: TRBJ2-3
CDR3 protein: CAISGRPTDTQYF

V gene: TRBV12-3/TRBV12-4
J gene: TRBJ1-5
CDR3 protein: CASSFLGRGPSNQPQHF

V gene: TRBV27
J gene: TRBJ2-7
CDR3 protein: CASVGDSYEQYF

V gene: TRBV5-1
J gene: TRBJ2-1
CDR3 protein: CASSSHPRGLSYNEQFF

V gene: TRBV5-1
J gene: TRBJ2-1
CDR3 protein: CASSSFRLANNEQFF

V gene: TRBV6-5
J gene: TRBJ1-4
CDR3 protein: CASSYRGQGPEKLFF

V gene: TRBV21-1
J gene: TRBJ2-2
CDR3 protein: CASSRVKSLNMGTGELFF

V gene: TRBV28
J gene: TRBJ2-7
CDR3 protein: CASSLRGSLYYEQYF

V gene: TRBV5-1
J gene: TRBJ1-2
CDR3 protein: CASSFLGGRYGYTF

V gene: TRBV10-2
J gene: TRBJ2-5
CDR3 protein: CASSLTSGSSLRETQYF

V gene: TRBV29-1
J gene: TRBJ2-2
CDR3 protein: CSVGLTNTGELFF

V gene: TRBV29-1
J gene: TRBJ2-1
CDR3 protein: CSGGKGFAYNEQFF

V gene: TRBV6-6
J gene: TRBJ1-1
CDR3 protein: CASTPVSGTEAFF

V gene: TRBV7-9
J gene: TRBJ1-1
CDR3 protein: CASSLNEGEAFF

V gene: TRBV9
J gene: TRBJ2-3
CDR3 protein: CASNGRPSSTDTQYF

V gene: TRBV6-1
J gene: TRBJ2-1
CDR3 protein: CASSRRQYNEQFF

V gene: TRBV7-7
J gene: TRBJ2-7
CDR3 protein: CASQASGRQYF

V gene: TRBV3-1
J gene: TRBJ2-5
CDR3 protein: CASSQEPSGAQETQYF

V gene: TRBV12-3/TRBV12-4
J gene: TRBJ1-5
CDR3 protein: CASSLTEYSNQPQHF

V gene: TRBV15
J gene: TRBJ2-7
CDR3 protein: CATSSGVTYEQYF

V gene: TRBV5-6
J gene: TRBJ2-3
CDR3 protein: CASSWLRIGAKYF

V gene: TRBV5-1
J gene: TRBJ1-1
CDR3 protein: CASSRTGGNTEAFF

V gene: TRBV20-1
J gene: TRBJ2-1
CDR3 protein: CSSSGSNNEQFF

V gene: TRBV20-1
J gene: TRBJ2-3
CDR3 protein: CSARDGAGPTDTQYF

V gene: TRBV6-5
J gene: TRBJ2-5
CDR3 protein: CASSYAGQPQETQYF

V gene: TRBV7-3
J gene: TRBJ2-1
CDR3 protein: CASSPTGSGRALNEQFF

V gene: TRBV7-6
J gene: TRBJ2-1
CDR3 protein: CASSLPPRTSGSSYNEQFF

V gene: TRBV6-6
J gene: TRBJ2-3
CDR3 protein: CASSFTADTQYF

V gene: TRBV6-5
J gene: TRBJ2-2
CDR3 protein: CASSYSTSVAGELFF

V gene: TRBV12-3/TRBV12-4
J gene: TRBJ1-2
CDR3 protein: CASTTVTWGGGYTF

V gene: TRBV12-3/TRBV12-4
J gene: TRBJ2-5
CDR3 protein: CASSTGTPFAETQYF

V gene: TRBV29-1
J gene: TRBJ1-1
CDR3 protein: CSVSHGPSRTEAFF

V gene: TRBV6-5
J gene: TRBJ2-7
CDR3 protein: CASSYEGLAGYEQYF

V gene: TRBV5-1
J gene: TRBJ1-1
CDR3 protein: CASSSGARLVMNTEAFF

V gene: TRBV5-1
J gene: TRBJ1-5
CDR3 protein: CASSSLRGQGDWGNQPQHF

V gene: TRBV5-1
J gene: TRBJ1-6
CDR3 protein: CASTPGSSYNSPLHF

V gene: TRBV5-8
J gene: TRBJ2-1
CDR3 protein: CASSLGTGPYNEQFF

V gene: TRBV20-1
J gene: TRBJ1-3
CDR3 protein: CSARVPGQGRGNTIYF

V gene: TRBV12-5
J gene: TRBJ2-1
CDR3 protein: CASGFPTSGRTESYNEQFF

V gene: TRBV5-6
J gene: TRBJ2-7
CDR3 protein: CASSLWGLDLYEQYF